This passage covers 12 T cell receptor beta chains from one sample sequenced in a study of cytomegalovirus exposure and HLA in healthy donors (dated by TCRdb to about 2017). The library was obtained by the immunoSEQ multiplex PCR assay. The multiplex PCR relied on a mix of 60 forward primers for TCR Vbeta segments and 13 reverse primers for TCR Jbeta segments. Here the immuneACCESS table is served through TCRdb, limited to in-frame sequences with V and J called. Missing clones are a known gap in these copies; in checked studies unresolved V genes cover under half, and the rest lacks a known reason. This sample lists about 140,000 clones; approximately 67% were detected once. Under 7.5% of the sample is taken by the ten largest. Sequencing was carried out using PBMCs. The receptor set was obtained from a woman aged 55 to 70 in good health and CMV-seronegative.

The V and J genes are TRBV7-6 and TRBJ2-2; no clear D gene. Germline-derived CDR1 and CDR2 are SGHVS and FNYEAQ. V dropped 3 bases and J dropped 2 bases, with 7 bases sitting between them. CDR3 size: 14 residues. The CDR3 sequence: CASSFGPNTGELFF. The CDR3 DNA reads as TGTGCCAGCAGCTTCGGTCCAAACACCGGGGAGCTGTTTTTT.

The chain is built from TRBV9 and TRBJ1-4; the match to TRBD1 covers 7 bases. Germline V gene data show CDR1 as SGDLS and CDR2 as YYNGEE. The CDR3 loop spans 16 amino acids. Trimming at V came to 4 bases and at J to 0 bases, leaving 6 bases not matched to a gene. In DNA, the CDR3 is TGTGCCAGCAGCCGGGACAGTTTTGCAACTAATGAAAAACTGTTTTTT. Its protein is CASSRDSFATNEKLFF.

V and J are TRBV29-1 and TRBJ2-3, with a weak D call TRBD2 (5 bases). The CDR3 is made up of 13 amino acids. The V end lost 4 bases, the J end lost 0 bases, and 8 bases lay between the germline ends. Germline-derived CDR1 and CDR2 are SQVTM and ANQGSEA. CDR3 coding DNA: TGCAGCGTTGTGAGCGGCAGCACAGATACGCAGTATTTT. This codes for CSVVSGSTDTQYF.

This clone was counted once. The rearrangement joins TRBV7-8 to TRBJ2-1, with 13 bases matching TRBD2. V lost 1 base to trimming and J lost 6 bases; unmatched junction nucleotides: 12. Germline CDR1 and CDR2: SGHVS and FQNEAQ. The CDR3 spans 19 residues. DNA for the CDR3: TGTGCCAGCAGCTTAGACATCTTAAGGACTAGCGGGAGCCCCAATGAGCAGTTCTTC. The encoded protein is CASSLDILRTSGSPNEQFF.

The chain has TRBV6-6 and TRBJ1-5; no clear D. V lost 2 bases and J lost 1, with 12 bases in between. From germline, CDR1 is MNHNY and CDR2 SVGAGI (reference sequence). The CDR3 is 16 residues long. The CDR3 loop reads CASSYLGRKSNQPQHF. The CDR3 region has the DNA TGTGCCAGCAGTTACCTCGGGAGGAAGAGCAATCAGCCCCAGCATTTT.

The rearrangement links TRBV5-1 to TRBJ2-5, with 11 bases matching TRBD2. This CDR3 spans 19 amino acids. Germline values: CDR1 SGHRS, CDR2 YFSETQ. With V trimmed by 4 bases and J by 5 bases, 19 bases remained unmatched. The CDR3 is CASSRRPMGLAVNGETQYF. The CDR3 DNA follows: TGCGCCAGCAGCCGGCGACCCATGGGACTAGCGGTGAACGGGGAGACCCAGTACTTC.

V is TRBV6-6 and J is TRBJ2-5; TRBD2 agrees at 8 bases. The trim removed 7 bases at V and 12 bases at J, leaving 13 bases unmatched. This CDR3 is 13 amino acids long. Germline assignment: CDR1 MNHNY and CDR2 SVGAGI (reference sequence). In nucleotides, the CDR3 is TGTGCCAGCACCCCGGCGGGGGGCGGTCGTAAGTACTTC. Amino acids: CASTPAGGGRKYF.

The J gene is TRBJ2-2, the V gene TRBV5-1, with 9 bases matching TRBD1. CDR1 and CDR2 (germline): SGHRS, YFSETQ. Trimming removed 4 bases from V and 4 bases from J; junction bases left unmatched: 5. This CDR3 spans 15 amino acids. CDR3 region: CASSRTGGLTGELFF. DNA of the CDR3: TGCGCCAGCAGCCGAACAGGGGGCCTCACCGGGGAGCTGTTTTTT.

The CDR3 coding sequence is TGTGCCAGCAGTGAACTATCGTTCACCTTC. Translating gives CASSELSFTF. This rearrangement joins TRBV25-1 to TRBJ1-2; D remains unclear. V was shortened by 2 bases and J by 13 bases, with 8 bases between the two germline ends. The CDR3 extends over 10 amino acids. Germline V lookup: CDR1 MGHDK, CDR2 SYGVNS.

The chain carries TRBV10-3 and TRBJ2-1; 11 nucleotides agree with TRBD2. This CDR3 contains 16 residues. Germline V lookup: CDR1 ENHRY, CDR2 SYGVKD. Losses at the gene ends were 0 bases for V and 6 bases for J; bases not matched to a gene: 4. In nucleotides, the CDR3 is TGTGCCATCAGTGAGTCTAGCGGGGGGGCGGTCAATGAGCAGTTCTTC. Its protein is CAISESSGGAVNEQFF.

In its sample, this clone was seen a few times. The V and J genes are TRBV6-6 and TRBJ1-1, with 8 bases matching TRBD1. Germline V CDR1 and CDR2: MNHNY, SVGAGI (reference sequence). The trim removed 6 bases at V and 5 bases at J, leaving 8 bases unmatched. CDR3 length: 14 amino acids. CDR3 nucleotides: TGTGCCAGCAGCTTCAGGGGGCGCGATACTGAAGCTTTCTTT. Translated: CASSFRGRDTEAFF.

The chain combines TRBV4-3 with TRBJ2-3; 11 nucleotides agree with TRBD2. The V gene's germline CDR1 is LGHNA and CDR2 YSLEER. V was clipped by 4 bases and J by 2 bases; unmatched bases: 8. The CDR3 runs 17 residues. CDR3 DNA: TGCGCCAGCAGCCGCAAGGGGACTAGCGGAAACACAGATACGCAGTATTTT. Protein: CASSRKGTSGNTDTQYF.